This TCR beta chain was captured by sequencing in a study of shared clonotypes between healthy human individuals. Germline-derived CDR1 and CDR2 are SGHVS and FQNEAQ. The CDR3 length is 16 residues. The trim removed 5 bases at V and 5 bases at J, leaving 9 bases unmatched. Findings and caveats of the study: Sharing across four donors was seen in approximately 5.2% of naive CD4 clonotypes. Naive subsets tended to show greater estimated richness than memory subsets.

Replicate PCRs from sorted subsets contained roughly 200 ng DNA, which is approximately 30,000 T cell genomes. Repertoires were generated with immunoSEQ multiplex PCR, while TCRdb's copy carries only in-frame clones and drops some. The sample consists of about 2.2 million clones, roughly 91% of them appearing once. Naive CD8 cells comprised CD45RO-negative, CCR7-positively selected cells, excluding terminally differentiated effector memory CD45RA+ cells. A remark on this clone: Its antigen remains unidentified.

The V gene is TRBV7-8, the J gene TRBJ2-3; TRBD2 matches 11 bases. This receptor was obtained from a man in his late teens or twenties in good health. Some clones in this sample may be carry-over from other donors' samples. Sequencing used naive CD8+ T cells from PBMCs. The CDR3: CASSLSIAGGGDTQYF. CDR3 coding DNA: TGTGCCAGCAGCCTTTCCATAGCGGGAGGGGGAGATACGCAGTATTTT. Full variable domain (outside the CDR3, taken from reference TRBV7-8 and TRBJ2-3): GAGVSQSPRYKVAKRGQDVALRCDPISGHVSLFWYQQALGQGPEFLTYFQNEAQLDKSGLPSDRFFAERPEGSVSTLKIQRTQQEDSAVYLCASSLSIAGGGDTQYFGPGTRLTVL.